One TCR beta chain is described in this entry. The sample is drawn from a study of identical twins. TCRdb ran MiXCR on the 5' RACE reads and lists one entry per CDR3 protein. Of a few hundred thousand distinct CDR3 sequences detected, about 16% appear once; the ten largest clones hold roughly 0.44%. V was trimmed by 1 base and J by 3 bases, leaving 6 bases between them. Germline V gene lookup returns CDR1 SEHNR and CDR2 FQNEAQ (reference sequence). This CDR3 is built from 14 residues. These data are also associated with another study on yellow fever vaccine responses in identical twins.

The chain combines TRBV7-9 with TRBJ2-2; D uncertain. Material for sequencing was CD4+ T cells sorted from blood. This clonotype was obtained from a woman under 30 in good health. The DNA of the CDR3 is TGTGCCAGCAGCTTAGACTCCGACACCGGGGAGCTGTTTTTT. Its translation is CASSLDSDTGELFF.